This is a list of T cell receptor beta chains from one sample in a study of beta chain features in type 1 diabetes. Sequencing used immunoSEQ multiplex PCR; TCRdb keeps in-frame clones, though not all of them. The sample lists over 120,000 clones; 10% were seen once. The source material was naive CD4+ T cells from blood. These receptor sequences come from a man aged 18 to 30 in good health. Each CDR3 is given without its conserved first and last residue.

TRBV19	TRBJ1-2	ASSIDGAFYGYT
TRBV7-2	TRBJ2-7	ASSLRTSGPYEQY
TRBV2	TRBJ2-5	ASSETAGGETQY
TRBV6-5	TRBJ2-5	ASSWSGEQETQY
TRBV27	TRBJ1-2	ASRLNRGNGYT
TRBV6-5	TRBJ2-7	ASSYSVLLAGMGQY
TRBV6-5	TRBJ2-7	ASSYSRDIAYEQY
TRBV18	TRBJ2-7	ASSPGEGSSYEQY
TRBV27	TRBJ2-2	ASSWSGAGGELF
TRBV30	TRBJ2-3	AWRLRDSLPSDTQY
TRBV7-2	TRBJ2-3	ASSLRLAGAATDTQY
TRBV29-1	TRBJ2-2	SVAVWVPGLAHTGELF
TRBV27	TRBJ2-3	ASSSLAETQY
TRBV2	TRBJ1-6	ASSEGTSGSPLH
TRBV10-3	TRBJ1-5	AISESMGQGSGQPQH
TRBV5-1	TRBJ2-3	ASSLALDTQY
TRBV28	TRBJ1-3	ASSLMGTGGSGNTIY
TRBV2	TRBJ2-6	ASSEAFTGSGANVLT
TRBV29-1	TRBJ2-3	SVGRLAGSTDTQY
TRBV4-3	TRBJ1-2	ASSQDWTGGNYGYT
TRBV5-4	TRBJ1-2	ASSHNYQGNYGYT
TRBV4-2	TRBJ2-1	ASSQDVLAISYNEQF
TRBV6-6	TRBJ2-5	ASSFPDRAEETQY